Shown below are 19 T cell receptor beta chains from a single sample sequenced in a study of control samples from healthy donors and cancer patients. The data were produced by immunoSEQ multiplex PCR, yet TCRdb's version contains in-frame clones alone and is incomplete. The sample carries about 270,000 clones, more than 65% recorded once. Sequenced input: PBMCs. The source is a woman in her sixties or seventies with lung cancer.

The chain recombines TRBV7-2 with TRBJ2-3, with D perhaps given as TRBD1 or TRBD2 (6 bases each). Trimming took 5 bases from V and 6 from J, leaving 24 bases between them. Germline CDR1 reads SGHTA; CDR2 reads FQGNSA. This CDR3 spans 17 amino acids. Written as DNA, the CDR3 is TGTGCCAGCAGCGAATCCGGGACTCTACCGCAGGGGGATACGCAGTATTTT. Translated: CASSESGTLPQGDTQYF.

This rearrangement joins TRBV5-1 to TRBJ1-2; TRBD1 is a possible D gene (6 bases). The V gene's germline CDR1 is SGHRS and CDR2 YFSETQ. CDR3 length: 14 residues. Trimming took 1 base from V and 2 from J, leaving 9 bases between them. DNA of the CDR3: TGCGCCAGCAGCTTGAGGCAGGGGAACTATGGCTACACCTTC. Residues: CASSLRQGNYGYTF.

The chain joins TRBV6-5 to TRBJ2-5; 7 nucleotides line up with TRBD2. CDR3 size: 14 residues. The V gene's germline CDR1 is MNHEY and CDR2 SVGAGI. Unmatched junction bases numbered 4, after V lost 6 bases and J lost 0 bases. DNA for the CDR3: TGTGCCAGCAGCATCGGGACTAACCAAGAGACCCAGTACTTC. It is translated as CASSIGTNQETQYF.

This clone occurred once. V is TRBV10-2 and J is TRBJ2-2; 15 bases are shared with TRBD2. J lost 3 bases, V lost 8 bases, and 7 bases had no gene match. The V gene's germline CDR1 is WSHSY and CDR2 SAAADI. This CDR3 comprises 17 residues. For the CDR3, the DNA is TGCGCCAGCCTGAGGACTAGCGGGAGGGAACACACCGGGGAGCTGTTTTTT. As protein: CASLRTSGREHTGELFF.

The chain carries TRBV7-3 and TRBJ2-2, with 8 bases aligning to TRBD2. The germline V gene encodes CDR1 SGHTA and CDR2 FQGTGA. J lost 5 bases, V lost 0 bases, and 8 bases had no gene match. CDR3 length: 17 residues. This CDR3 is CASSLTREGGKTGELFF. The CDR3 region has the DNA TGTGCCAGCAGCTTAACCCGGGAGGGGGGGAAGACCGGGGAGCTGTTTTTT.

The J gene is TRBJ2-7, the V gene TRBV5-1, with 11 bases lining up with TRBD2. CDR1 and CDR2 (germline): SGHRS, YFSETQ. There are 15 residues in the CDR3. V trimming: 4 bases; J trimming: 7 bases; junction bases outside the gene matches: 10. CDR3 amino acids: CASSPRLAGSREQYF. The CDR3 DNA follows: TGCGCCAGCAGCCCACGACTAGCGGGATCGAGGGAGCAGTACTTC.

The chain is built from TRBV7-3 and TRBJ2-3; the D is unclear. The CDR3 covers 19 residues. V was pared by 0 bases and J by 0 bases, with 19 bases between. Germline V CDR1 and CDR2: SGHTA, FQGTGA. The CDR3 is CASSLTRLSSVASTDTQYF. The CDR3 DNA sequence: TGTGCCAGCAGCTTAACTAGGTTGAGCTCCGTCGCTAGCACAGATACGCAGTATTTT.

V usage is TRBV7-8 and J usage is TRBJ2-3; possible D gene TRBD2, 5 bases. V lost 1 base to trimming and J lost 6 bases, with 11 bases between them. The CDR3 runs to 14 residues. The germline V gene encodes CDR1 SGHVS and CDR2 FQNEAQ. The CDR3 DNA sequence: TGTGCCAGCAGCTTAGGACCCCAGCGGGATACGCAGTATTTT. Translated: CASSLGPQRDTQYF.

The chain carries TRBV24-1 and TRBJ2-2; D is tentatively TRBD1 or TRBD2 (5 bases each). Germline V gene lookup returns CDR1 KGHDR and CDR2 SFDVKD. V was shortened by 3 bases and J by 3 bases, with 13 bases between the two germline ends. There are 16 residues in the CDR3. The chain's CDR3 is CATSDLDGTDTGELFF. The CDR3 nucleotides read TGTGCCACCAGTGATCTTGACGGGACCGACACCGGGGAGCTGTTTTTT.

The chain employs TRBV5-1 and TRBJ2-3; tentative D call: TRBD2 (5 bases). This CDR3 contains 15 residues. Looked up from germline, CDR1 is SGHRS and CDR2 is YFSETQ. The V gene lost 7 bases and the J gene lost 2 bases, with 17 bases spanning the gap. CDR3 bases: TGCGCCAGCTCCCTTACGCGGGCGCACACAGATACGCAGTATTTT. Its protein product is CASSLTRAHTDTQYF.

The sample holds a few counts of this clone. The chain is built from TRBV4-2 and TRBJ1-4, with unresolved D. The germline V and J ends were trimmed by 2 bases and 8 bases, with 15 bases remaining between them. Per the germline V gene, CDR1 is LGHNA and CDR2 is YNFKEQ. This CDR3 is 15 amino acids long. The chain's CDR3 is CASSQTEGRHEKLFF. In DNA form, the CDR3 reads TGTGCCAGCAGCCAAACCGAAGGACGGCACGAAAAACTGTTTTTT.

In the case of this clone: Other DNA sequences within the sample encode an identical CDR3. The V and J genes are TRBV7-3 and TRBJ1-3; a possible D gene is TRBD1 (5 bases). Germline-derived CDR1 and CDR2 are SGHTA and FQGTGA. CDR3 length equals 15 residues. V was trimmed by 0 bases and J by 0 bases, leaving 6 bases between them. CDR3 bases: TGTGCCAGCAGCTTAACGGGGGGCTCTGGAAACACCATATATTTT. As protein: CASSLTGGSGNTIYF.

V is TRBV5-1 and J is TRBJ2-1; no clear D gene. The V end lost 0 bases, the J end lost 15 bases, and 16 bases lay between the germline ends. CDR1 is SGHRS and CDR2 is YFSETQ in the germline V gene. This CDR3 is built from 13 residues. The CDR3 region is CASSLDPSESGFF. The CDR3 nucleotides read TGCGCCAGCAGCTTGGACCCAAGTGAGTCGGGGTTCTTC.

This clone was seen a single time. In this CDR3 the conserved last residue, phenylalanine or tryptophan, is missing, so a read error is likely. The DNA is left out, because the CDR3 cannot be placed on it with certainty; the CDR3 is given as TCRdb lists it. The V call is TRBV10-1, the J call TRBJ2-7; TRBD2 is the table's D call, not checked against the DNA. Inclusive of both ends, the CDR3 amounts to 8 amino acids. The germline V gene encodes CDR1 WNHNN and CDR2 SYGVQD (reference sequence). CDR3 sequence: CASSASSL.

This chain uses TRBV6-1 with TRBJ2-7; TRBD2 aligns across 9 bases. Per germline, CDR1 MNHNS and CDR2 SASEGT. This CDR3 region has 15 residues. V dropped 2 bases and J dropped 6; count of bases not matched to a gene: 8. CDR3 region: CASSEMTSGPLEQYF. In DNA, the CDR3 is TGTGCCAGCAGTGAAATGACTAGCGGCCCTCTCGAGCAGTACTTC.

The J gene is TRBJ2-2, the V gene TRBV20-1; D is unclear. V lost 3 bases to trimming and J lost 0 bases, with 5 bases between them. CDR1 DFQATT and CDR2 SNEGSKA come from the germline V gene (reference sequence). The CDR3 is made up of 13 amino acids. CDR3 sequence (DNA): TGCAGTGCTAGTCGCGCGAACACCGGGGAGCTGTTTTTT. It translates to CSASRANTGELFF.

V usage is TRBV5-4 and J usage is TRBJ1-1; tentatively, D is TRBD1 (6 bases). Germline CDR1 is SGHNT and CDR2 is YYREEE (reference sequence). This CDR3 spans 13 amino acids. Between the trimmed V and J ends, which lost 4 bases and 3 bases, there was a span of 10 bases. The CDR3 DNA follows: TGTGCCAGCAGCCAGGACAGAGACACTGAAGCTTTCTTT. It specifies CASSQDRDTEAFF. The full variable domain, in which reference TRBV5-4 and TRBJ1-1 provide the parts outside the CDR3, is ETGVTQSPTHLIKTRGQQVTLRCSSQSGHNTVSWYQQALGQGPQFIFQYYREEENGRGNFPPRFSGLQFPNYSSELNVNALELDDSALYLCASSQDRDTEAFFGQGTRLTVV.

CDR3 in amino acids: CASSSEGDSGQPQHF. As DNA, the CDR3 is TGCGCCAGCAGCTCGGAGGGGGACAGCGGGCAGCCCCAGCATTTT. V usage is TRBV5-1 and J usage is TRBJ1-5; 7 positions match TRBD1. After removal of 3 bases from V and 7 bases from J, the junction contained 10 bases not matched to a gene. This CDR3 is built from 15 residues. Germline V gene lookup returns CDR1 SGHRS and CDR2 YFSETQ.

The table lists this clone with many counts. The chain is built from TRBV12-3 or TRBV12-4 and TRBJ1-5, with D perhaps TRBD1 (5 bases). The V gene lost 7 bases and the J gene lost 4 bases, with 11 bases spanning the gap. The CDR3 spans 13 residues. This CDR3 is CASKGTGNQPQHF. For the CDR3, the DNA is TGTGCCAGCAAAGGGACGGGGAATCAGCCCCAGCATTTT.